Listed here is a single T cell receptor (beta chain). The antigen remains unidentified. This CDR3 is 13 amino acids long. Trimming took 6 bases from V and 6 from J; bases not matched to a gene: 7. CDR1 is SNHLY, CDR2 FYNNEI, per germline. The data belong to a study of T cell responses to AZD1222 COVID-19 vaccine. Study observations and caveats: Variant regions that are unmutated are reportedly the target of nearly half of spike-specific TCRs. Donor demographics were predominantly white British with a female majority; clonal diversity may be underestimated.

Profiled with immunoSEQ multiplex PCR; TCRdb holds only in-frame clones, not every one. The table shows around 120,000 clones, with 90% to 95% occurring only once. The sample here was peripheral blood, taken on day 0 of AZD1222 vaccination. The source of this sequence is an adult in good health. The chain uses TRBV2 and TRBJ2-7, with 8 nucleotides matching TRBD1. This CDR3 is CASSQGTGTEQYF. CDR3 DNA sequence: TGTGCCAGCAGCCAAGGGACAGGAACCGAGCAGTACTTC.